This TCR beta chain came from a study of blood T cell repertoires in COVID-19. Study information: Material from acute and convalescent COVID-19 was sourced from the United States, Italy and Spain. Sample material is recorded as cDNA or gDNA derived from T cells, B-cell-depleted T cells, or PBMCs.

This CDR3 is built from 13 residues. The V gene lost 4 bases and the J gene lost 6 bases, with 7 bases spanning the gap. CDR1 LGHDT and CDR2 YNNKEL come from the germline V gene (reference sequence). Sequenced by immunoSEQ multiplex PCR; TCRdb stores in-frame clones only, minus some. The data hold a few hundred thousand clones, with just under 90% observed a single time. Participants came from fewer than 25 US areas, aged about 18 to 100 years. Before they entered the study, exposed participants had met a COVID-19 case within 2 weeks. This chain links TRBV3-1 (or the pseudogene TRBV3-2) with TRBJ2-6; D gene ambiguous. This TCR was sampled from a woman between 45 and 65 years old who had been exposed to COVID-19. Sequenced sample: PBMCs or T cells enriched from blood (not recorded which). The CDR3 bases are TGTGCCAGCAGCCCCCCAGTGGCCAACGTCCTGACTTTC. Translation gives CASSPPVANVLTF.